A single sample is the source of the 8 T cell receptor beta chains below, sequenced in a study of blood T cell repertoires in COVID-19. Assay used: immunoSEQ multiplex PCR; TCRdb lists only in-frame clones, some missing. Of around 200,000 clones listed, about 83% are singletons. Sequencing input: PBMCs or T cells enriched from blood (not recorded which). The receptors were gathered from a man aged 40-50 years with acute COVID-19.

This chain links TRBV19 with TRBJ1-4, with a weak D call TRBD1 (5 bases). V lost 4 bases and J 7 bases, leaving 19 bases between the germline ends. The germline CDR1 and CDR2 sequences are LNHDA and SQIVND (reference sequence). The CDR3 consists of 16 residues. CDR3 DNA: TGTGCCAGTAGTACCCACCCTGCGGGGGAGGTTGAAAAACTGTTTTTT. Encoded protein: CASSTHPAGEVEKLFF.

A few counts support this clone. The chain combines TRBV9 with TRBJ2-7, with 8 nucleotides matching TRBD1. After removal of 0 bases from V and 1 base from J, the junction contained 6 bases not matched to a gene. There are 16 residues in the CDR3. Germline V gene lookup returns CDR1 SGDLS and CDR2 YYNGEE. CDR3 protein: CASSVGWDRRSYEQYF. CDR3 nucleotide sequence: TGTGCCAGCAGCGTAGGGTGGGACAGGAGATCCTACGAGCAGTACTTC.

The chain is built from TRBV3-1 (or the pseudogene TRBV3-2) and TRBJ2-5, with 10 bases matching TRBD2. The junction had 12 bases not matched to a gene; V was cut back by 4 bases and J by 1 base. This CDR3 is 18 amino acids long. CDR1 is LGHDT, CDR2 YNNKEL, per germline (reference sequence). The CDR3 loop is CASSPSGTSAPSQETQYF. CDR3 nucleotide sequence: TGTGCCAGCAGCCCGAGCGGGACTAGCGCGCCGAGCCAAGAGACCCAGTACTTC.

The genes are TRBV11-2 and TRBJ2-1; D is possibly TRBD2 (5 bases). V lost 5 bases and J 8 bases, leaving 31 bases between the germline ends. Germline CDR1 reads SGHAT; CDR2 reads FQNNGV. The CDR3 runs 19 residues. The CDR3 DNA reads TGTGCCAGCAGCCTCACGCTTGGCCGCGGATCGAGCGGTGGCTATGAGCAGTTCTTC. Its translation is CASSLTLGRGSSGGYEQFF.

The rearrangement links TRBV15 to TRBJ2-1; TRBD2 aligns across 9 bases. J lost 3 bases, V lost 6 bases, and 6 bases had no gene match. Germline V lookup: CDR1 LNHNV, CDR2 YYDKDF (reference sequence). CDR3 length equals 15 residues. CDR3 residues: CATRRPAGGYNEQFF. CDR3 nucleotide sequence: TGTGCCACCAGGAGGCCAGCGGGAGGCTACAATGAGCAGTTCTTC. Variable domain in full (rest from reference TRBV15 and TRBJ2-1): DAMVIQNPRYQVTQFGKPVTLSCSQTLNHNVMYWYQQKSSQAPKLLFHYYDKDFNNEADTPDNFQSRRPNTSFCFLDIRSPGLGDTAMYLCATRRPAGGYNEQFFGPGTRLTVL.

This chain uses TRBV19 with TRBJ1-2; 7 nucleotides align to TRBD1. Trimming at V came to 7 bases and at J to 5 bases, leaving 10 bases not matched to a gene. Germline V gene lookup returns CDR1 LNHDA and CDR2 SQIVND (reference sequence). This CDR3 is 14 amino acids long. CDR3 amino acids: CASTTHRGGYGYTF. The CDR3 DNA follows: TGTGCCAGTACTACGCACAGGGGTGGGTATGGCTACACCTTC.

The CDR3 here is CAWRAGTGGEQYF. CDR3 nucleotide sequence: TGTGCCTGGAGGGCCGGGACAGGGGGCGAGCAGTACTTC. The chain couples TRBV30 to TRBJ2-7, with TRBD1 matching over 11 bases. Germline V lookup: CDR1 GTSNPN, CDR2 SVGIG (reference sequence). The CDR3 has 13 amino acids. The J segment lost 6 bases and the V segment lost 3 bases, leaving 4 bases of the junction unmatched.

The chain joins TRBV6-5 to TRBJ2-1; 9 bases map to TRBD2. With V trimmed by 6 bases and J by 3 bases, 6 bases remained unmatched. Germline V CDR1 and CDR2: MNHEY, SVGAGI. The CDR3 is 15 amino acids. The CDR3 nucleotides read TGTGCCAGCAGGACGACTAGCGGAAACTACAATGAGCAGTTCTTC. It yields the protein CASRTTSGNYNEQFF.